The clone carrying this T cell receptor (beta chain) was seen at least ten times. No antigen is known for it. MiXCR, applied by TCRdb to the 5' RACE reads, yields one record per CDR3 protein. Of about 440,000 distinct CDR3 sequences in the sample, about 15% are singletons; the top ten hold 1%. This sample is part of a study of CD8 T cells in ankylosing spondylitis. Findings and limits, study-wide: Significant enrichment of disease-linked clones was reportedly seen in matched ankylosing spondylitis synovial fluid. Characteristic of ankylosing spondylitis blood, it appeared, was a TCR beta motif comprising roughly eight highly homologous variants.

Per the germline V gene, CDR1 is SQVTM and CDR2 is ANQGSEA. V was pared by 5 bases and J by 3 bases, with 4 bases between. The CDR3 consists of 11 residues. The chain combines TRBV29-1 with TRBJ1-4; D not resolved. Sequencing was carried out using blood, either unsorted or a sorted T cell fraction (not recorded which). The source is a male donor with ankylosing spondylitis. The CDR3 DNA reads as TGCAGCGTTCATTCTAATGAAAAACTGTTTTTT. Amino acids: CSVHSNEKLFF. Full variable domain (outside the CDR3, taken from reference TRBV29-1 and TRBJ1-4): SAVISQKPSRDICQRGTSLTIQCQVDSQVTMMFWYRQQPGQSLTLIATANQGSEATYESGFVIDKFPISRPNLTFSTLTVSNMSPEDSSIYLCSVHSNEKLFFGSGTQLSVL.